This entry describes one T cell receptor (beta chain). Here immunoSEQ multiplex PCR was the method, and the copy in TCRdb shows in-frame clones only, minus some. This table has about 58,000 clones, 90% to 95% appearing once. This record belongs to a study of OX40 agonist ivuxolimab in advanced cancers. About the research overall: Ivuxolimab is a fully human IgG2 antibody that activates OX40 (CD134). Partial response was recorded in three patients: one hepatocellular carcinoma and two cutaneous melanoma cases.

Systemic immunosuppression or a history of autoimmune disease excluded patients. The clonotype originates from an adult with an advanced solid tumor such as melanoma, head and neck, liver or kidney cancer. Sequencing was performed on CD4+ or CD8+ T cells sorted from blood, taken in a trial of the OX40 agonist ivuxolimab.

The CDR3, as DNA: TGTGCCAGCAGCGAGGGCCCGGACAGGGAAGGTGAAGCTTTCTTT. Protein: CASSEGPDREGEAFF. The chain links TRBV9 to TRBJ1-1, with 8 bases that match TRBD1. After removal of 3 bases from V and 7 bases from J, the junction contained 11 bases not matched to a gene. The CDR3 covers 15 residues. The germline V gene encodes CDR1 SGDLS and CDR2 YYNGEE.